The clone carrying this T cell receptor beta chain turned up a few times. The source of the sample is a study of T-cell memory formation after mild COVID-19. 5'RACE primed from the constant segment yielded TCR alpha and TCR beta cDNA libraries bearing sample barcodes and UMIs. TCRdb re-called the 5' RACE reads with MiXCR, one entry per CDR3 protein. The sample holds around 450,000 distinct CDR3 sequences, approximately 24% seen once. CDR3 length: 18 amino acids. The V gene's germline CDR1 is SGHRS and CDR2 YFSETQ. V dropped 5 bases and J dropped 3 bases, with 27 bases sitting between them. The sequence derives from an adult woman who had mild COVID-19 (a few samples of this study predate the infection). Cell type and time point are not known. The chain combines TRBV5-1 with TRBJ2-7; D is possibly TRBD2 (5 bases). Sequencing was done on a sample of PBMCs or a T cell subset sorted from them (not recorded which). The CDR3 region has the DNA TGCGCCAGCAGAATCAATCAAGCGGCGGGTTCCCTCTACTACGAGCAGTACTTC. Amino acid sequence: CASRINQAAGSLYYEQYF. Using reference TRBV5-1 and TRBJ2-7 for the parts outside the CDR3, the full variable domain is KAGVTQTPRYLIKTRGQQVTLSCSPISGHRSVSWYQQTPGQGLQFLFEYFSETQRNKGNFPGRFSGRQFSNSRSEMNVSTLELGDSALYLCASRINQAAGSLYYEQYFGPGTRLTVT.